This T cell receptor beta chain was observed in a study of T cell repertoires in cytomegalovirus infection. Each CDR3 protein is one row after TCRdb ran MiXCR on the reads. This table holds about 400,000 distinct CDR3 sequences, over 15% found once. The CDR3 has 15 residues. V was pared by 1 base and J by 1 base, with 7 bases between. The germline CDR1 and CDR2 sequences are MDHEN and SYDVKM. The rearrangement links TRBV28 to TRBJ2-2; D is ambiguous. The TCR was taken from a human donor in good health (CMV status not recorded). Some clones in this sample may be carry-over from other donors' samples. Sequenced material: PBMCs. DNA for the CDR3: TGTGCCAGCAGTTTATCGGCTCGGAACACCGGGGAGCTGTTTTTT. Amino acid sequence: CASSLSARNTGELFF.